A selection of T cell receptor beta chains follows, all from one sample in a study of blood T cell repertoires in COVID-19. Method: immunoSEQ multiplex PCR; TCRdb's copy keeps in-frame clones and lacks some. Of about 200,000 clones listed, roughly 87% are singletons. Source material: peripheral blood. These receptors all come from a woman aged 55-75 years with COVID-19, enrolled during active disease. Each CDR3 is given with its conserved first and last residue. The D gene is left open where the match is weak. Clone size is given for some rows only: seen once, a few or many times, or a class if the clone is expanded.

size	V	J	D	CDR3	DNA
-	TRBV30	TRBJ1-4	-	CAWSRRQGYEKLFF	TGTGCCTGGAGTCGACGGCAGGGGTACGAAAAACTGTTTTTT
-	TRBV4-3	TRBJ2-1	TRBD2	CASSQDPSGSSYNEQFF	TGCGCCAGCAGCCAAGATCCGAGCGGGAGCTCCTACAATGAGCAGTTCTTC
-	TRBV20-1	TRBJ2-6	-	CSASTGHSGANVLTF	TGCAGTGCTAGTACAGGGCACTCTGGGGCCAACGTCCTGACTTTC
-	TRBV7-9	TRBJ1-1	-	CASSRTPPGTEAFF	TGTGCCAGCAGCCGAACGCCACCGGGCACTGAAGCTTTCTTT
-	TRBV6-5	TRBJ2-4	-	CASSRAGREYF	TGTGCCAGCAGCCGAGCGGGCCGAGAGTACTTC
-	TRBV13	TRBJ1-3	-	CASRVVGARNTIYF	TGTGCCAGCAGGGTAGTGGGGGCAAGGAACACCATATATTTT
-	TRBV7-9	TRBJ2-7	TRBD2	CASSSSSLAKPYEQYF	TGTGCCAGCAGCTCAAGTTCACTAGCGAAGCCCTACGAGCAGTACTTC
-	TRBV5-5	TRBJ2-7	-	CASSRFEAYEQYF	TGTGCCAGCAGCCGCTTTGAGGCCTACGAGCAGTACTTC
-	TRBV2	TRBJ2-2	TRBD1	CASRRQGAAGELFF	TGTGCCAGCAGGAGACAGGGGGCCGCCGGGGAGCTGTTTTTT
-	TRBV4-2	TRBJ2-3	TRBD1	CASSQGDRGTDTQYF	TGTGCCAGCAGCCAAGGCGACAGGGGGACAGATACGCAGTATTTT
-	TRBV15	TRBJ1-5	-	CATSRDALPGSLNQPQHF	TGTGCCACCAGCAGGGACGCCCTTCCCGGGAGCTTAAATCAGCCCCAGCATTTT
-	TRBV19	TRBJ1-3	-	CASTASPSGNTIYF	TGTGCCAGTACAGCGTCCCCCTCTGGAAACACCATATATTTT
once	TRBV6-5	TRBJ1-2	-	CASKEGTDYGYTF	TGTGCCAGCAAGGAGGGGACGGACTATGGCTACACCTTC
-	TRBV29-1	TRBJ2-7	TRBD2	CSSTGVGASGNYEQYF	TGCTCTTCTACAGGGGTTGGGGCTAGCGGGAACTACGAGCAGTACTTC
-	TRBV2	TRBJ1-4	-	CASSRAGREKLFF	TGTGCCAGCAGTCGGGCAGGGCGTGAAAAACTGTTTTTT
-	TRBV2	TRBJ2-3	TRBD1	CASSEAETGGWADTQYF	TGTGCCAGCAGTGAAGCAGAGACAGGGGGCTGGGCAGATACGCAGTATTTT
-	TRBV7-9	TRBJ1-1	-	CASSDLGRVTEAFF	TGTGCCAGCAGCGACCTCGGCAGGGTCACTGAAGCTTTCTTT
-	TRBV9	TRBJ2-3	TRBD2	CASSLWTSGTDTQYF	TGTGCCAGCAGCCTATGGACTAGCGGCACAGATACGCAGTATTTT
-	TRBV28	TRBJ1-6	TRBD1	CASSPDRVYNSPLHF	TGTGCCAGCAGTCCAGACAGGGTATATAATTCACCCCTCCACTTT
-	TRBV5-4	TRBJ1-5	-	CASSLTGSNQPQHF	TGTGCCAGCAGCTTGACAGGGTCGAATCAGCCCCAGCATTTT
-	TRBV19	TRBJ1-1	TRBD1	CASSIPLGQGGSEAFF	TGTGCCAGTAGTATCCCCCTGGGACAGGGGGGTAGTGAAGCTTTCTTT
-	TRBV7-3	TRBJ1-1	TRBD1	CASSAQGAVTEAFF	TGTGCCAGCAGCGCACAGGGGGCGGTCACTGAAGCTTTCTTT
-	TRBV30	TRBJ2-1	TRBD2	CAWSNLAGYNEQFF	TGTGCCTGGAGTAACCTAGCGGGTTACAATGAGCAGTTCTTC
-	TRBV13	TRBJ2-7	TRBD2	CASSSGLAGSYEQYF	TGTGCCAGCAGCTCCGGACTAGCGGGTTCCTACGAGCAGTACTTC
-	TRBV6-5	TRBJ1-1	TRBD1	CASSYSTGSGTEAFF	TGTGCCAGCAGTTACTCGACAGGGAGTGGCACTGAAGCTTTCTTT
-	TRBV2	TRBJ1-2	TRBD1	CASSEGQGANYGYTF	TGTGCCAGCAGTGAGGGACAGGGCGCTAACTATGGCTACACCTTC
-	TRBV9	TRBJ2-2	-	CASRTDGTNTGELFF	TGTGCCAGCAGGACAGACGGTACGAACACCGGGGAGCTGTTTTTT
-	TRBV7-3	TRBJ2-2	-	CASSSEAASVTGELFF	TGTGCCAGCAGCTCCGAGGCGGCAAGCGTGACCGGGGAGCTGTTTTTT
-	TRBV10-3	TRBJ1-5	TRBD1	CAVPGPPHRGRNQPQHF	TGTGCCGTTCCAGGCCCGCCTCACAGGGGTCGGAATCAGCCCCAGCATTTT
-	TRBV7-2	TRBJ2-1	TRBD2	CASRRGGIAGDNEQFF	TGTGCCAGCAGGCGGGGTGGGATAGCGGGGGACAATGAGCAGTTCTTC
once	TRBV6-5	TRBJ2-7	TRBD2	CASSPSGRGSYEQYF	TGTGCCAGCAGTCCAAGCGGGAGGGGGTCCTACGAGCAGTACTTC
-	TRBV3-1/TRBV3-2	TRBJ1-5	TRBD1	CASSLGTGDQPQHF	TGTGCCAGCAGCCTTGGGACAGGGGATCAGCCCCAGCATTTT
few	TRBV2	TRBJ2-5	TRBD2	CASSGRELGETQYF	TGTGCCAGCAGTGGGCGGGAGCTCGGCGAGACCCAGTACTTC
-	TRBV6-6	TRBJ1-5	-	CASSYPDSRTNQPQHF	TGTGCCAGCAGTTACCCGGACAGTAGAACTAATCAGCCCCAGCATTTT
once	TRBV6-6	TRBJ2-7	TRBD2	CASKDRRISGTEQYF	TGTGCCAGCAAGGATAGGCGGATTAGCGGGACGGAGCAGTACTTC
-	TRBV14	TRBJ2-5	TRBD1	CATRDRGQETQYF	TGTGCCACCCGGGACAGGGGGCAAGAGACCCAGTACTTC
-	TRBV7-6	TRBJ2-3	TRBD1	CASSQGTGGLTDTQYF	TGTGCCAGCAGCCAAGGGACAGGGGGCCTCACAGATACGCAGTATTTT
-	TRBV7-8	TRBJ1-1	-	CASSLKFGRVGAGGEAFF	TGTGCCAGCAGCTTAAAATTTGGTCGTGTGGGGGCCGGCGGGGAAGCTTTCTTT
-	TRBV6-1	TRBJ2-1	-	CASSELQGSSYNEQFF	TGTGCCAGCAGTGAACTGCAGGGGAGCTCCTACAATGAGCAGTTCTTC
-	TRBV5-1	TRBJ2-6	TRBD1	CASSLGGQAGANVLTF	TGCGCCAGCAGCTTGGGGGGACAGGCTGGGGCCAACGTCCTGACTTTC
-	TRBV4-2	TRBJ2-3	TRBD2	CASSQDRLAGAADTQYF	TGTGCCAGCAGCCAAGATCGCCTAGCGGGGGCGGCAGATACGCAGTATTTT
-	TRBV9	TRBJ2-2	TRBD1	CASSAPRGGVNIGELFF	TGTGCCAGCAGCGCTCCAAGAGGGGGCGTCAATATCGGGGAGCTGTTTTTT